This T cell receptor (beta chain) was recorded in a study of blood T cells in healthy people across ages (dated by TCRdb to between 2014 and 2016). Notes on the research overall: In model experiments, roughly one uniquely barcoded TCR beta cDNA molecule per two T cells was captured by template switching. The donors were divided into four age groups: young (average around 17 years), middle-aged (approximately 42), aged (approximately 62) and long-lived (about 80). To avoid experimental bias, donors of different ages were spread randomly across the sequencing lanes. To track age-related changes in TCR beta repertoire diversity, the study relied on deep sequencing normalized with unique cDNA molecular identifiers. The study analyzed two additional independent replicas of 1 million unique cDNA reads from the same blood draw for two donors, one aged 18 to 30 and one aged 80 or older. Results the study describes overall, beyond this receptor: Conclusive comparison of naive and antigen-experienced compartments was prevented by the profiling of bulk unsorted PBMCs. There was a strong correlation between observed TCR beta diversity and the percentage of naive T cells measured by flow cytometry. As age increased, observed TCR beta diversity per million T cells dropped in a roughly linear way, and a significant reduction was already evident by age about 40. Estimates of total diversity based on one million sequenced T cells were considered lower bounds and underestimates. Compared with the aged group, the long-lived group had more naive CD4+ T cells, fewer expanded clones and increased TCR diversity, suggesting age selection. Because donor CMV infection status was unknown, age-related changes in expanded clonotypes were potentially confounded.

A note on this clonotype: Its antigen is not yet known. No per-base quality is available; no much larger clone lies one base away.

V was cut back by 6 bases and J by 0 bases, leaving a gap of 30 bases between them. Looking up the germline V gene yields CDR1 SGHRS and CDR2 YFSETQ. Spanning cysteine to phenylalanine, the CDR3 consists of 21 amino acids. Left in the record is the CDR3 DNA by itself, 63 bases read in frame from the first base. Libraries were constructed by 5' RACE. The instrument was an Illumina HiSeq 2500. A second PCR of roughly 7 to 11 cycles was performed with a sample-barcoded 5' primer and a J-beta primer mix. A unique molecular identifier was introduced onto each TCR beta cDNA molecule by a template-switch 5' adaptor carrying 12 random nucleotides. Each sample yielded at least 3 million CDR3-containing paired-end reads. First-strand cDNA was synthesized from all RNA with the Mint cDNA synthesis kit, primed by a TRBC-specific oligonucleotide. All cDNA was treated with uracil-DNA glycosylase and then went through a first 18-cycle PCR with the universal primers M1SS and BC2_uni_R. The authors' analysis ran thus. Normalization of each sample was performed by random selection of 1 million high-quality reads, each carrying a distinct molecular identifier. Instead of being binned into consensus sequences, reads with shared molecular identifiers were discarded. CDR3 identification, clonotype clustering and error correction used MiTCR with a Q25 quality threshold and the strictest error-elimination algorithm. A nonparametric unseen species model using Euler transformation provided a lower-bound estimate of total TCR beta diversity. TCRdb reworked the public reads: Q25 trimming with fastp, MiXCR clone assembly, productive beta chains retained. For every CDR3 protein sequence, its rows merge into one entry that carries the most common genes and DNA. The V and J calls here are based on TCRdb, not the publication. This sample holds 780,000 or so distinct CDR3 sequences; roughly three fifths were observed only once. The top ten hold around 24% of the sample.

The donors were roughly 40 Caucasian individuals from Russia, aged roughly 6 to 90 years, who were systemically healthy. Each donor gave about 9.8 milliliters of peripheral blood, drawn into EDTA-treated Vacutainer tubes. Ficoll-Paque density-gradient centrifugation was used to isolate PBMCs, with at least 6.5 million per sample. Total RNA, at least 6 micrograms per sample, was extracted from PBMCs with Trizol reagent. The percentages of naive CD45RAhigh/CD27high T cells were determined by flow cytometry on a PBMC aliquot from every donor. The chain links TRBV5-1 with TRBJ2-2, with an unclear D gene assignment. The sequenced material came from blood. The TCR sequence derives from a man in his forties in good health. The DNA is TGCGCCAGCACCCATATTACCCCCATCCGGCGGAAAGACACGAACACCGGGGAGCTGTTTTTT. Its translation reads: CASTHITPIRRKDTNTGELFF.